This T cell receptor (beta chain) appears in the sequencing data of a study of blood T cell repertoires in COVID-19. Study in general: Specimens from acute and convalescent COVID-19 originated in the United States, Italy and Spain.

CDR3 size: 15 residues. Trimming removed 3 bases from V and 4 bases from J; junction bases left unmatched: 6. The germline V gene has CDR1 MDHEN and CDR2 SYDVKM. Per the original methods: Amplification with reference gene primers provided the estimates of nucleated cell counts. Data came from immunoSEQ multiplex PCR; TCRdb stores just in-frame clones and leaves some out. Clonal size and the V and J genes are those of that table, whereas D and trimming came from the DNA. The sample includes about 190,000 clones, more than 70% seen only once; the top ten take about 9.7%. This study enrolled people aged about 18 to 100 from around 26 US geographic areas. Which cohort a participant joined came from the clinical history participants gave.

This chain links TRBV28 with TRBJ2-1; 7 nucleotides align to TRBD2. The sample taken for sequencing was PBMCs or T cells enriched from blood (not recorded which). This TCR derives from a woman aged 25 to 39 who had recovered from COVID-19. CDR3 in DNA: TGTGCCAGCAGTTTCCGGCGGGAGCTGTACAATGAGCAGTTCTTC. It specifies CASSFRRELYNEQFF. The full variable domain, with the rest looked up from reference TRBV28 and TRBJ2-1, is DVKVTQSSRYLVKRTGEKVFLECVQDMDHENMFWYRQDPGLGLRLIYFSYDVKMKEKGDIPEGYSVSREKKERFSLILESASTNQTSMYLCASSFRRELYNEQFFGPGTRLTVL.